These T cell receptor beta chains were read from a single sample in a study of CD8 T cells in Susac syndrome. MiXCR, run by TCRdb on the immunoSEQ multiplex PCR reads, gives a single entry per CDR3 protein. This sample has some 150,000 distinct CDR3 sequences, with roughly 95% found just once. Sequenced sample: CD4+ T cells from PBMCs. The receptors were sampled from a human donor with Susac syndrome. Both conserved end residues are part of each CDR3. D genes are given only for firm matches. Only some rows state a clone size, as once, few, many or a class for expanded clones.

V	D	J	size	CDR3	DNA
TRBV14	NA	TRBJ1-5	NA	CASSQGSTTGSNQPQHF	TGTGCCAGCAGCCAAGGATCGACAACAGGTAGCAATCAGCCCCAGCATTTT
TRBV4-3	NA	TRBJ2-1	NA	CASSRRGAIRGNEQFF	TGCGCCAGCAGCCGAAGAGGGGCTATCCGGGGGAATGAGCAGTTCTTC
TRBV4-1	NA	TRBJ2-3	NA	CASSQDGVQRADTQYF	TGCGCCAGCAGCCAAGATGGGGTTCAAAGGGCAGATACGCAGTATTTT
TRBV7-9	NA	TRBJ2-5	NA	CASSFGQHPETQYF	TGTGCCAGCAGCTTCGGACAGCACCCGGAGACCCAGTACTTC
TRBV5-1	NA	TRBJ1-6	NA	CASSSFGSQELGPLHF	TGCGCCAGCAGCTCTTTCGGGTCACAGGAATTGGGGCCCCTCCACTTT
TRBV25-1	NA	TRBJ2-1	NA	CASSEKGLLLF	TGTGCCAGCAGTGAAAAGGGACTTCTGCTCTTC
TRBV27	NA	TRBJ1-6	NA	CASSLTRGNSPLHF	TGTGCCAGCAGTCTCACCAGGGGTAATTCACCCCTCCACTTT
TRBV3-1	NA	TRBJ2-4	NA	CASSPLQGIQYF	TGTGCCAGCAGTCCTTTGCAGGGCATTCAGTACTTC
TRBV20-1	TRBD2	TRBJ2-3	NA	CSAGARGGSTDTQYF	TGCAGTGCCGGGGCGCGCGGGGGGTCCACAGATACGCAGTATTTT
TRBV29-1	TRBD1	TRBJ2-2	NA	CSVADRGKTGELFF	TGCAGCGTCGCGGACAGGGGGAAGACCGGGGAGCTGTTTTTT
TRBV5-1	TRBD1	TRBJ2-2	NA	CASSRTGDTGELFF	TGCGCCAGCAGTCGGACAGGGGACACCGGGGAGCTGTTTTTT
TRBV29-1	NA	TRBJ1-4	NA	CSVEEGAGRGEKLFF	TGCAGCGTTGAAGAAGGGGCAGGGAGGGGGGAAAAACTGTTTTTT
TRBV12-3/TRBV12-4	TRBD1	TRBJ2-5	NA	CASTLGGTGEETQYF	TGTGCCAGCACTCTGGGGGGGACAGGGGAAGAGACCCAGTACTTC
TRBV9	NA	TRBJ2-1	NA	CASSDPGLYEQFF	TGTGCCAGCAGCGACCCCGGTCTGTATGAGCAGTTCTTC
TRBV27	TRBD1	TRBJ2-4	NA	CASSSIGTGEYF	TGTGCCAGCAGTTCAATTGGGACAGGGGAGTACTTC
TRBV5-6	NA	TRBJ2-5	NA	CASYAYWGETQYF	TGTGCCAGCTATGCCTATTGGGGGGAGACCCAGTACTTC
TRBV3-1	NA	TRBJ2-7	NA	CASSLSTTPYEQYF	TGTGCCAGCAGCCTCTCGACTACCCCCTACGAGCAGTACTTC
TRBV7-2	NA	TRBJ1-5	NA	CASSARAGPQHF	TGTGCCAGCAGCGCGCGGGCCGGGCCCCAGCATTTT
TRBV7-8	NA	TRBJ1-1	NA	CASSPQTNTEAFF	TGTGCCAGCAGCCCACAAACGAACACTGAAGCTTTCTTT
TRBV5-1	TRBD1	TRBJ1-1	NA	CASSPRTGQGSEAFF	TGCGCCAGCAGCCCTAGGACAGGGCAGGGCTCTGAAGCTTTCTTT
TRBV20-1	TRBD1	TRBJ1-1	NA	CSASQQGRGNTEAFF	TGCAGTGCTAGCCAACAGGGGAGAGGGAACACTGAAGCTTTCTTT
TRBV4-3	NA	TRBJ1-1	once	CASSLRGSNTEAFF	TGCGCCAGCAGCCTTCGGGGGTCGAACACTGAAGCTTTCTTT